The 24 T cell receptor beta chains reported below all come from one sample, sequenced in a study of identifying expanded T cells in peripheral blood. TCRdb's table, derived via immunoSEQ multiplex PCR, lists solely in-frame clones and lacks some. The sample gives about 130,000 clones, about 88% of which show up once; about 8% is in the top ten. Sequenced: blood. The origin of the receptors is a person aged 18 to 75 in good health.

This chain uses TRBV7-2 with TRBJ2-7; 8 nucleotides align to TRBD2. The V gene's germline CDR1 is SGHTA and CDR2 FQGNSA. CDR3 length: 16 amino acids. V lost 4 bases and J lost 1; bases outside the gene matches: 9. CDR3 region: CASSSSAGEGSYEQYF. CDR3 DNA sequence: TGTGCCAGCAGCTCGTCAGCGGGGGAGGGGTCCTACGAGCAGTACTTC.

The chain links TRBV4-1 to TRBJ1-2, with a tentative D call TRBD1 (5 bases). The CDR3 is 15 residues long. Trimming took 0 bases from V and 8 from J, leaving 16 bases between them. Germline V gene sequence: CDR1 MGHRA, CDR2 YSYEKL. The CDR3 sequence: CASSQEEGQGRGYTF. The CDR3 nucleotides read TGCGCCAGCAGCCAAGAAGAAGGGCAGGGCCGGGGCTACACCTTC.

This clone was counted a few times. The same CDR3 can be traced to other DNA sequences in this sample. This chain joins TRBV5-6 and TRBJ1-1; D ambiguous. The length of the CDR3 is 11 residues. Trimming took off 5 bases at V and 0 bases at J, with 2 bases between the two ends. From germline, CDR1 is SGHDT and CDR2 YYEEEE. CDR3 residues: CASSLNTEAFF. Here the CDR3 DNA reads TGTGCCAGCAGTTTGAACACTGAAGCTTTCTTT.

This clone came up once. V usage is TRBV13 and J usage is TRBJ2-7, with a weak D call TRBD1 (6 bases). Trimming left V 5 bases short and J 1 base short, with 15 bases between. Germline V lookup: CDR1 PRHDT, CDR2 FYEKMQ (reference sequence). The CDR3 extends over 15 amino acids. In nucleotides, the CDR3 is TGTGCCAGCAGCCTTTGGACAGCACCATCCTACGAGCAGTACTTC. This gives the protein CASSLWTAPSYEQYF.

The rearrangement uses TRBV7-3 and TRBJ2-3, with D possibly TRBD2 on 5 matching bases. Germline V gene data show CDR1 as SGHTA and CDR2 as FQGTGA. Between the trimmed V and J ends, which lost 0 bases and 3 bases, there was a span of 7 bases. The CDR3 has 14 amino acids. The CDR3: CASSLTSETDTQYF. The CDR3 bases are TGTGCCAGCAGCTTAACTAGCGAGACAGATACGCAGTATTTT.

A single count supports this clone. This sequence joins TRBV7-3 and TRBJ1-1, with a possible D match to TRBD1 (5 bases). The CDR3 runs 14 residues. V lost 4 bases, J lost 1 base, and 10 bases lay in between. From germline, CDR1 is SGHTA and CDR2 FQGTGA. The CDR3 DNA is TGTGCCAGCAGCTCGGGACGGCAGAACACTGAAGCTTTCTTT. As protein: CASSSGRQNTEAFF.

The rearrangement joins TRBV6-6 to TRBJ1-5; D is ambiguous. The V end lost 5 bases, the J end lost 5 bases, and 10 bases lay between the germline ends. CDR3 length: 13 residues. CDR1 MNHNY and CDR2 SVGAGI come from the germline V gene (reference sequence). In nucleotides, the CDR3 is TGTGCCAGCAGTAGAATTACCGATCAGCCCCAGCATTTT. Protein: CASSRITDQPQHF.

The rearrangement uses TRBV2 and TRBJ1-5; a weak D match, TRBD1 (5 bases). The CDR3 extends over 13 amino acids. Trimming took 6 bases from V and 6 from J, leaving 12 bases between them. Germline V gives CDR1 SNHLY, CDR2 FYNNEI. CDR3 region: CASSTQGRQPQHF. The CDR3 DNA reads TGTGCCAGCAGCACTCAGGGACGTCAGCCCCAGCATTTT.

J is TRBJ2-2 and V is TRBV7-3; no clear D gene. Trimming took 5 bases from V and 3 from J, leaving 4 bases between them. Germline V lookup: CDR1 SGHTA, CDR2 FQGTGA. The CDR3 runs to 12 residues. The CDR3 nucleotides read TGTGCCAGCAGCAGGGACACCGGGGAGCTGTTTTTT. Translated: CASSRDTGELFF.

The CDR3 DNA sequence: TGTGCCAGCAGTTCTGAAACTGAAGCTTTCTTT. Translating gives CASSSETEAFF. The chain uses TRBV6-5 and TRBJ1-1; D gene ambiguous. The length of the CDR3 is 11 residues. V lost 4 bases and J lost 5, with 5 bases in between. Germline CDR1 and CDR2: MNHEY and SVGAGI.

The chain joins TRBV7-2 to TRBJ2-1; 13 bases align to TRBD2. Germline V gene data show CDR1 as SGHTA and CDR2 as FQGNSA. This CDR3 contains 16 residues. V lost 0 bases to trimming and J lost 9 bases; unmatched junction nucleotides: 5. CDR3 DNA: TGTGCCAGCAGCTTAGCACTAGCGGGGGGGCCAGGTGAGCAGTTCTTC. Translated, it gives CASSLALAGGPGEQFF.

CDR3 sequence (DNA): TGTGCCAGCAGCTTAGGGGGGGAAGGGTCCTACGAGCAGTACTTC. Its translation: CASSLGGEGSYEQYF. The chain recombines TRBV11-3 with TRBJ2-7, with D possibly matching TRBD2 (6 bases). V was clipped by 1 base and J by 1 base, with 11 bases between them. The V gene's germline CDR1 is SGHNT and CDR2 YENEEA. The CDR3 extends over 15 amino acids.

The chain uses TRBV25-1 and TRBJ1-2; a possible D gene is TRBD1 (5 bases). The V and J ends lost 0 bases and 4 bases respectively, with 12 bases between them. The CDR3 has 15 residues. The germline gives CDR1 MGHDK, CDR2 SYGVNS. The CDR3 is CASSEYVGRTYGYTF. In nucleotides, the CDR3 is TGTGCCAGCAGTGAATATGTGGGACGGACCTATGGCTACACCTTC.

The chain links TRBV7-2 to TRBJ2-4; TRBD2 might be the D (5 bases). The germline V gene encodes CDR1 SGHTA and CDR2 FQGNSA. CDR3 length: 13 amino acids. V dropped 1 base and J dropped 8 bases, with 9 bases sitting between them. The CDR3: CASSLEGRDIQYF. Written as DNA, the CDR3 is TGTGCCAGCAGCTTAGAAGGGCGGGACATTCAGTACTTC. Full variable domain (outside the CDR3, taken from reference TRBV7-2 and TRBJ2-4): GAGVSQSPSNKVTEKGKDVELRCDPISGHTALYWYRQSLGQGLEFLIYFQGNSAPDKSGLPSDRFSAERTGGSVSTLTIQRTQQEDSAVYLCASSLEGRDIQYFGAGTRLSVL.

A note on this clone: Other DNA sequences in this specimen translate into the identical CDR3. The rearrangement uses TRBV29-1 and TRBJ1-2; no reliable D call. The germline CDR1 and CDR2 sequences are SQVTM and ANQGSEA. The ends were cut back, 0 bases at V and 7 bases at J, with 6 bases in the middle. This CDR3 contains 11 residues. The CDR3 coding sequence is TGCAGCGTTGAAGATACTAGTGGCTACACCTTC. It translates to CSVEDTSGYTF.

The chain recombines TRBV15 with TRBJ2-3; D possibly corresponds to TRBD2 (5 bases). The CDR3 spans 14 residues. From germline, CDR1 is LNHNV and CDR2 YYDKDF (reference sequence). V shed 9 bases and J shed 0 bases, with 13 bases lying between them. The CDR3 region has the DNA TGTGCCACACAGCGGTATTCCAGCACAGATACGCAGTATTTT. Its protein product is CATQRYSSTDTQYF.

This sequence joins TRBV7-9 and TRBJ2-3; D gene ambiguous. The V and J ends lost 5 bases and 6 bases respectively, with 9 bases between them. The CDR3 is 12 amino acids. Germline V CDR1 and CDR2: SEHNR, FQNEAQ (reference sequence). The CDR3 DNA is TGTGCCAGCAGCCTTATGGGGGATACGCAGTATTTT. This encodes CASSLMGDTQYF.

The CDR3: CASSVDATSYEQYF. The CDR3 DNA is TGTGCCAGCAGCGTAGATGCCACCTCCTACGAGCAGTACTTC. The chain recombines TRBV9 with TRBJ2-7, with D unresolved. CDR3 length equals 14 residues. CDR1 SGDLS and CDR2 YYNGEE come from the germline V gene. V was clipped by 0 bases and J by 0 bases, with 7 bases between them.

The chain is built from TRBV2 and TRBJ1-1; 7 nucleotides line up with TRBD1. Per the germline V gene, CDR1 is SNHLY and CDR2 is FYNNEI. Trimming at V came to 5 bases and at J to 1 base, leaving 1 base not matched to a gene. This CDR3 comprises 13 residues. The CDR3 loop reads CASSRDRNTEAFF. CDR3 coding DNA: TGTGCCAGCAGTCGGGACAGGAACACTGAAGCTTTCTTT.

The chain has TRBV19 and TRBJ1-1, with TRBD1 as a possible D gene (6 bases). Germline lookup yields CDR1 LNHDA and CDR2 SQIVND (reference sequence). V was clipped by 5 bases and J by 5 bases, with 18 bases between them. The CDR3 is made up of 15 amino acids. The CDR3 DNA reads TGTGCCAGTAGTGCATCGAGAACAGGGATTACTGAAGCTTTCTTT. It translates to CASSASRTGITEAFF.

The genes are TRBV19 and TRBJ1-2; TRBD1 agrees at 7 bases. The germline CDR1 and CDR2 sequences are LNHDA and SQIVND (reference sequence). Trimming took 8 bases from V and 4 from J; bases not matched to a gene: 19. CDR3 size: 17 residues. The CDR3 reads CASCSGGTELWSYGYTF. CDR3 coding DNA: TGTGCCAGTTGTTCGGGCGGGACAGAGCTCTGGAGCTATGGCTACACCTTC.

This rearrangement joins TRBV18 to TRBJ1-2, with 9 bases aligning to TRBD1. The CDR3 is made up of 13 amino acids. Trimming at V came to 3 bases and at J to 7 bases, leaving 3 bases not matched to a gene. Germline V gene lookup returns CDR1 KGHSH and CDR2 LQKENI. CDR3 sequence: CASSPGTGFGYTF. The CDR3, as DNA: TGTGCCAGCTCACCCGGGACAGGGTTTGGCTACACCTTC.

The chain links TRBV10-3 to TRBJ2-1; 14 bases map to TRBD2. V lost 6 bases, J lost 5 bases, and 3 bases stayed unmatched. This CDR3 comprises 15 residues. Germline lookup yields CDR1 ENHRY and CDR2 SYGVKD. In DNA form, the CDR3 reads TGTGCCATCAGCCCGGGACTAGCGGGAGACAATGAGCAGTTCTTC. The encoded protein is CAISPGLAGDNEQFF.

The V and J genes are TRBV27 and TRBJ1-4, with no clear D. The germline V gene encodes CDR1 MNHEY and CDR2 SMNVEV (reference sequence). The CDR3 has 14 amino acids. Trimming took 6 bases from V and 5 from J, leaving 13 bases between them. The CDR3 nucleotides are TGTGCCAGCAGGACCCGGGCGGGGAATGAAAAACTGTTTTTT. Its translation: CASRTRAGNEKLFF.